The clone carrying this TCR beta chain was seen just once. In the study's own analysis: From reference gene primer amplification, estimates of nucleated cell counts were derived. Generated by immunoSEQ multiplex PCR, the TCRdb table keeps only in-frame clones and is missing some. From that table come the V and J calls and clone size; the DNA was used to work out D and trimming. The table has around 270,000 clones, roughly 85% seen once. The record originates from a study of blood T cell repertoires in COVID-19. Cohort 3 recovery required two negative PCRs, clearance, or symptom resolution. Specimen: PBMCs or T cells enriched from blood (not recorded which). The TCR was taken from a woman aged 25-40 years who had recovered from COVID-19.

The CDR3 DNA is TGTGCCAGCAGCCCGCCCGGGACAGAAGATACGCAGTATTTT. This gives the protein CASSPPGTEDTQYF. J is TRBJ2-3 and V is TRBV9, with TRBD1 identical over 7 bases. The CDR3 is made up of 14 amino acids. Germline CDR1 SGDLS, CDR2 YYNGEE. V lost 4 bases to trimming and J lost 5 bases; unmatched junction nucleotides: 7.